The 29 T cell receptor beta chains below come from one sample, sequenced in a study of cytomegalovirus exposure and HLA in healthy donors. 13 Jbeta primers and 60 Vbeta primers were used for the PCR. The protocol was immunoSEQ multiplex PCR, while the TCRdb copy is restricted to in-frame clones and leaves out a portion. The sample yields under 200,000 clones, roughly 83% seen once. The material sequenced was PBMCs. Receptors originate from a woman aged 50 to 60 in good health and CMV-seronegative.

With respect to this clone: One junction end disagrees with the germline gene, perhaps due to a read error. At the DNA level, this CDR3 is encoded by other sequences in the same sample as well. The rearrangement links TRBV11-3 to TRBJ1-6; 10 nucleotides align to TRBD1. The CDR3 contains 15 residues. The germline CDR1 and CDR2 sequences are SGHNT and YENEEA. CDR3 coding DNA: TGTGCCAGCAGCTTCGGGACAGGGGTGAATTCCCCCCTCCACTTT. Residues: CASSFGTGVNSPLHF.

The CDR3 sequence is CASSYRAGDLHEQYF. The DNA of the CDR3 is TGTGCCAGCAGTTATCGAGCGGGAGATCTCCACGAGCAGTACTTC. The rearrangement joins TRBV6-5 to TRBJ2-7, with 8 bases fitting TRBD2. With 3 bases clipped from V and 5 bases from J, the junction kept 9 bases outside the gene matches. The CDR3 is 15 amino acids. Germline lookup yields CDR1 MNHEY and CDR2 SVGAGI.

The chain joins TRBV19 to TRBJ2-7, with D unclear. V lost 0 bases, J lost 6 bases, and 12 bases lay in between. The CDR3 runs 14 residues. Germline CDR1 is LNHDA and CDR2 is SQIVND (reference sequence). The CDR3 coding sequence is TGTGCCAGTAGTATAGACCGGAGCGTTAGCGAGCAGTACTTC. It translates to CASSIDRSVSEQYF.

V is TRBV30 and J is TRBJ1-6, with D possibly TRBD1 on 5 matching bases. CDR3 length: 11 amino acids. Germline loops: CDR1 GTSNPN, CDR2 SVGIG (reference sequence). Deletions cut 1 base from V and 14 bases from J, with 9 bases between. CDR3 coding DNA: TGTGCCTGGAGTGCAGGGATAGCCCTCCACTTT. Amino acids: CAWSAGIALHF.

The rearrangement links TRBV9 to TRBJ2-2; TRBD2 agrees at 10 bases. The CDR3 sequence is 15 residues long. V gave up 0 bases and J gave up 8 bases; unmatched junction bases: 4. From germline, CDR1 is SGDLS and CDR2 YYNGEE. The CDR3 nucleotides read TGTGCCAGCAGCGTAGGGCTAGCGGGAGTAGGGGAGCTGTTTTTT. Translation: CASSVGLAGVGELFF.

This chain connects TRBV5-1 to TRBJ2-6; a possible D gene is TRBD2 (5 bases). Per the germline V gene, CDR1 is SGHRS and CDR2 is YFSETQ. The CDR3 spans 17 residues. V lost 1 base and J 7 bases, leaving 18 bases between the germline ends. For the CDR3, the DNA is TGCGCCAGCAGCTTGAGTACCGCACGGGGTGAAGCCAACGTCCTGACTTTC. It is translated as CASSLSTARGEANVLTF.

The chain joins TRBV11-2 to TRBJ2-3; 7 bases match TRBD1. Germline V gene sequence: CDR1 SGHAT, CDR2 FQNNGV. This CDR3 has 14 residues. Trimming removed 6 bases from V and 6 bases from J; junction bases left unmatched: 9. CDR3 in amino acids: CASRTGTDADTQYF. The CDR3 coding sequence is TGTGCCAGCAGAACCGGGACAGACGCCGATACGCAGTATTTT.

The CDR3 sequence is CASSQVRTGGNTEAFF. The CDR3 DNA is TGTGCCAGCAGCCAAGTAAGGACAGGGGGGAACACTGAAGCTTTCTTT. This chain uses TRBV4-2 with TRBJ1-1; 10 positions match TRBD1. This CDR3 comprises 16 residues. V lost 1 base and J lost 1; bases outside the gene matches: 3. The germline V gene has CDR1 LGHNA and CDR2 YNFKEQ.

The J gene is TRBJ2-7, the V gene TRBV27, with TRBD2 matching 8 bases. V dropped 3 bases and J dropped 0; count of bases not matched to a gene: 4. This CDR3 has 15 residues. Germline V gene lookup returns CDR1 MNHEY and CDR2 SMNVEV (reference sequence). The CDR3 here is CASSFGLAGSYEQYF. The CDR3 DNA reads TGTGCCAGCAGTTTCGGGCTAGCGGGCTCCTACGAGCAGTACTTC.

The sample holds one count of this clone. The chain is built from TRBV19 and TRBJ1-2, with no clear D. From germline, CDR1 is LNHDA and CDR2 SQIVND (reference sequence). V lost 3 bases to trimming and J lost 6 bases, with 20 bases between them. The CDR3 spans 16 residues. The CDR3 DNA sequence: TGTGCCAGTAGTATGGTAGCCGGAAACCCCGAGAATGGCTACACCTTC. It encodes CASSMVAGNPENGYTF. Complete variable domain (other parts from reference TRBV19 and TRBJ1-2): DGGITQSPKYLFRKEGQNVTLSCEQNLNHDAMYWYRQDPGQGLRLIYYSQIVNDFQKGDIAEGYSVSREKKESFPLTVTSAQKNPTAFYLCASSMVAGNPENGYTFGSGTRLTVV.

V gene TRBV6-5 combines with J gene TRBJ2-5; D may be TRBD2 (6 bases). The CDR3 consists of 15 residues. Trimming removed 5 bases at V and 3 bases at J, with 16 bases between. Looked up from germline, CDR1 is MNHEY and CDR2 is SVGAGI. The CDR3 spells CASSRPGTGEETQYF. The CDR3 DNA sequence: TGTGCCAGCAGTCGACCTGGGACGGGAGAAGAGACCCAGTACTTC.

The V and J genes are TRBV6-1 and TRBJ2-7; 10 positions match TRBD2. This CDR3 is built from 16 residues. Losses at the gene ends were 4 bases for V and 0 bases for J; bases not matched to a gene: 6. Germline values: CDR1 MNHNS, CDR2 SASEGT. CDR3 nucleotide sequence: TGTGCCAGCAGTGCCTCGGGACTAGCGAACTCCTACGAGCAGTACTTC. As protein: CASSASGLANSYEQYF.

V gene TRBV19 combines with J gene TRBJ2-2, with 9 nucleotides matching TRBD1. CDR1 and CDR2 (germline): LNHDA, SQIVND (reference sequence). V shed 6 bases and J 6 bases; nucleotides not matched to a gene: 8. The CDR3 has 15 residues. CDR3 sequence (DNA): TGTGCCAGTAGGTCACAGGGGGCGCTTCCCGGGGAGCTGTTTTTT. Residues: CASRSQGALPGELFF.

This chain uses TRBV7-8 with TRBJ2-7; TRBD2 is a possible D gene (6 bases). The ends were cut back, 0 bases at V and 5 bases at J, with 17 bases in the middle. Per the germline V gene, CDR1 is SGHVS and CDR2 is FQNEAQ. This CDR3 has 16 amino acids. The CDR3 bases are TGTGCCAGCAGCTTAGCGGATCGGGGCGGGACGGACGAGCAGTACTTC. Its translation: CASSLADRGGTDEQYF.

V usage is TRBV5-1 and J usage is TRBJ2-3; D possibly corresponds to TRBD1 (5 bases). Germline CDR1 SGHRS, CDR2 YFSETQ. Trimming pared 5 bases from V and 2 bases from J, leaving 18 bases between. The CDR3 is 16 residues long. CDR3 sequence reads: CASSKGSTTITDTQYF. The CDR3 region has the DNA TGCGCCAGCAGTAAGGGGTCCACGACCATCACAGATACGCAGTATTTT.

With regard to this clone: The junction and the germline gene differ at one end; a read error may be behind it. The chain carries TRBV20-1 and TRBJ1-1; no firm D call. This CDR3 region has 11 residues. Germline CDR1 reads DFQATT; CDR2 reads SNEGSKA (reference sequence). CDR3 in DNA: TGCAGTGCTAGACGCGAGTGGAGAGCTTCCTTT. Protein product: CSARREWRASF.

The rearrangement joins TRBV28 to TRBJ1-2; 8 bases agree with TRBD1. Trimming cost V 6 bases and J 5 bases; bases outside gene matches: 11. Looked up from germline, CDR1 is MDHEN and CDR2 is SYDVKM. The CDR3 runs 15 residues. As DNA, the CDR3 is TGTGCCAGCAGGTCGACAGGGGCCTTTTCGTATGGCTACACCTTC. This gives the protein CASRSTGAFSYGYTF.

This clone was counted only a few times. The V and J genes are TRBV16 and TRBJ1-1; unclear D gene. V was clipped by 5 bases and J by 1 base, with 8 bases between them. Germline V lookup: CDR1 KGHSY, CDR2 FQNENV. The CDR3 covers 13 residues. The CDR3 DNA reads as TGTGCCAGCAGCGAGATCGAGAACACTGAAGCTTTCTTT. It specifies CASSEIENTEAFF.

V and J are TRBV30 and TRBJ1-5, with D uncertain. Trimming removed 5 bases from V and 3 bases from J, with 14 bases in between. Germline loops: CDR1 GTSNPN, CDR2 SVGIG (reference sequence). The CDR3 runs to 14 residues. CDR3 nucleotide sequence: TGTGCCTGGGCAGATCAACAGAACAATCAGCCCCAGCATTTT. Amino acids: CAWADQQNNQPQHF.

The J gene is TRBJ1-4, the V gene TRBV19; D call uncertain. Germline values: CDR1 LNHDA, CDR2 SQIVND (reference sequence). The V and J ends lost 6 bases and 0 bases respectively, with 8 bases between them. The CDR3 covers 14 residues. Written as DNA, the CDR3 is TGTGCCAGTAGGGTGCGGGCAACTAATGAAAAACTGTTTTTT. Its translation: CASRVRATNEKLFF.

This chain's CDR3 is CASSKVGGSEQYF. The CDR3 coding sequence is TGTGCCAGCAGCAAAGTGGGGGGGAGCGAGCAGTACTTC. This rearrangement joins TRBV21-1 to TRBJ2-7; the D call in the table, TRBD2, was not verified against the DNA. TRBV21-1 is shown as a pseudogene. The CDR3 is 13 amino acids.

This clone has only one observation. V is TRBV4-3 and J is TRBJ2-2; no reliable D call. V lost 4 bases to trimming and J lost 4 bases, with 13 bases between them. This CDR3 contains 15 residues. Germline lookup yields CDR1 LGHNA and CDR2 YSLEER. CDR3 nucleotides: TGCGCCAGCAGCCCGCAATCAGTCAGCACCGGGGAGCTGTTTTTT. The encoded protein is CASSPQSVSTGELFF.

There are a few counts of this clone. The rearrangement uses TRBV4-3 and TRBJ1-4; D is uncertain. Germline-derived CDR1 and CDR2 are LGHNA and YSLEER. Trimming took 3 bases from V and 5 from J, leaving 13 bases between them. CDR3 length equals 15 residues. In DNA form, the CDR3 reads TGCGCCAGCAGCCACCGGCGGGCGGGGAATGAAAAACTGTTTTTT. Translated, it gives CASSHRRAGNEKLFF.

The chain combines TRBV19 with TRBJ1-5; D remains unclear. The V gene lost 3 bases and the J gene lost 5 bases, with 17 bases spanning the gap. The CDR3 is 16 residues long. Per the germline V gene, CDR1 is LNHDA and CDR2 is SQIVND (reference sequence). The CDR3 nucleotides read TGTGCCAGTAGTATCAGTGCGAGTAGCCCCGATCAGCCCCAGCATTTT. Translating it yields CASSISASSPDQPQHF.

The chain is built from TRBV4-1 and TRBJ1-4; 8 bases align to TRBD1. With V trimmed by 6 bases and J by 4 bases, 13 bases remained unmatched. Germline CDR1 reads MGHRA; CDR2 reads YSYEKL. CDR3 size: 17 residues. The CDR3 nucleotides are TGCGCCAGCAGACAGAGCGCAGGGGGCGCATTTAATGAAAAACTGTTTTTT. The encoded protein is CASRQSAGGAFNEKLFF.

This chain links TRBV28 with TRBJ1-4; no firm D call. The length of the CDR3 is 10 residues. The germline CDR1 and CDR2 sequences are MDHEN and SYDVKM. Trimming shortened V by 10 bases and J by 6 bases, and 6 bases separated the two germline ends. DNA for the CDR3: TGTGCCACCCTTCATGAAAAACTGTTTTTT. It yields the protein CATLHEKLFF.

The chain carries TRBV7-2 and TRBJ2-6; no clear D. The V gene lost 1 base and the J gene lost 2 bases, with 3 bases spanning the gap. Germline CDR1 and CDR2: SGHTA and FQGNSA. The CDR3 length is 14 residues. CDR3 in amino acids: CASSLGPGANVLTF. CDR3 DNA sequence: TGTGCCAGCAGCTTAGGGCCTGGGGCCAACGTCCTGACTTTC.

The genes are TRBV5-5 and TRBJ1-5, with D possibly TRBD1 on 5 matching bases. The V gene's germline CDR1 is SGHKS and CDR2 YYEKEE (reference sequence). The V end was cut by 0 bases, the J end by 3 bases, with 7 bases between. The CDR3 sequence is 14 residues long. The CDR3 loop is CASSLGGDNQPQHF. The CDR3 DNA reads as TGTGCCAGCAGCTTGGGGGGCGACAATCAGCCCCAGCATTTT.

The rearrangement uses TRBV5-1 and TRBJ2-2; 8 nucleotides line up with TRBD2. Losses at the gene ends were 4 bases for V and 7 bases for J; bases not matched to a gene: 15. CDR1 is SGHRS, CDR2 YFSETQ, per germline. The CDR3 spans 17 residues. Here the CDR3 reads CASSQMLPRLAHGELFF. CDR3 coding DNA: TGCGCCAGCAGCCAGATGCTCCCAAGACTAGCGCACGGGGAGCTGTTTTTT.